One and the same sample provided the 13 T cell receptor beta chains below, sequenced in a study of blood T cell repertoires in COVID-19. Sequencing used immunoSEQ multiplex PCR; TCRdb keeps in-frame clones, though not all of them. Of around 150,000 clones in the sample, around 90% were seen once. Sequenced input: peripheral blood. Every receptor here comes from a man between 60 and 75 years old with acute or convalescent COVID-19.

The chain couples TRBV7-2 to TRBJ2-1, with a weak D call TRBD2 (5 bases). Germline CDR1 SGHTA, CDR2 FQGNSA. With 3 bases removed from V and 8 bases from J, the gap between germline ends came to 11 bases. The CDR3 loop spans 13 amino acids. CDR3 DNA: TGTGCCAGCAGCTTGGAACTAGTCGATGAGCAGTTCTTC. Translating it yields CASSLELVDEQFF.

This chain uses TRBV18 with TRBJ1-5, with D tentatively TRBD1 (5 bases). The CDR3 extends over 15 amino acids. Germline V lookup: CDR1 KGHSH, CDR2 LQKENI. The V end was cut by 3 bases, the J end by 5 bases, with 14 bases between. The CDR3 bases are TGTGCCAGCTCACCTGCGAGGGGAGGAGATCAGCCCCAGCATTTT. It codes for CASSPARGGDQPQHF.

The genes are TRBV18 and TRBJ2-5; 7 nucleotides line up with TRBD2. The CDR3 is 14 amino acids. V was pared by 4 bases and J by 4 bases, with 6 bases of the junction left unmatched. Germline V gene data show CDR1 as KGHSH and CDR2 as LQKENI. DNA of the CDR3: TGTGCCAGCTCACAGTCTAGCGGTGGAGAGACCCAGTACTTC. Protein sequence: CASSQSSGGETQYF.

The CDR3 bases are TGTGCCAGCAGCTTAAGGTCAGGGATAAGCTCTGGAAACACCATATATTTT. Its protein is CASSLRSGISSGNTIYF. This chain uses TRBV7-2 with TRBJ1-3; D might be TRBD1 (5 bases). CDR1 and CDR2 (germline): SGHTA, FQGNSA. The V end was cut by 2 bases, the J end by 0 bases, with 14 bases between. CDR3 length: 17 residues.

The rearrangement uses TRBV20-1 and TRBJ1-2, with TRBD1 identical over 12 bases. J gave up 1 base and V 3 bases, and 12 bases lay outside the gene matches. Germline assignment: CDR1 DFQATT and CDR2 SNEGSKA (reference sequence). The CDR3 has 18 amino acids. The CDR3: CSASPGQGAKGVNYGYTF. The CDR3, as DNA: TGCAGTGCTAGTCCGGGACAGGGGGCAAAAGGGGTTAACTATGGCTACACCTTC.

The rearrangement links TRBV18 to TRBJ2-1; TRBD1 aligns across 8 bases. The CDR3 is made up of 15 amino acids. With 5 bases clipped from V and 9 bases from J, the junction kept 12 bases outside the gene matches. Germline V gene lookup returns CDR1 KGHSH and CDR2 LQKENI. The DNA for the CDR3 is TGTGCCAGCTCAAAAGACAGGGGTCCCTCTGGTGAGCAGTTCTTC. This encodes CASSKDRGPSGEQFF.

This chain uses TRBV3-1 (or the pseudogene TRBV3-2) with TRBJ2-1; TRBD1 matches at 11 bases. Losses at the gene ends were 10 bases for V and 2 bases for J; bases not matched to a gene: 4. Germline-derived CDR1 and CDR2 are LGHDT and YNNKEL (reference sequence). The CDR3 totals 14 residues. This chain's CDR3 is CATRGQGAYNEQFF. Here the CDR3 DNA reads TGTGCCACCAGGGGACAGGGGGCCTACAATGAGCAGTTCTTC.

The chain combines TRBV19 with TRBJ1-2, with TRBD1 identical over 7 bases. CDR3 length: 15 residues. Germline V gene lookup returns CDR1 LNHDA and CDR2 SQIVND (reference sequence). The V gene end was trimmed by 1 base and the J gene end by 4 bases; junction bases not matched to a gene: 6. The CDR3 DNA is TGTGCCAGTAGTATAGGGGCAGGGGGAACCTATGGCTACACCTTC. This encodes CASSIGAGGTYGYTF.

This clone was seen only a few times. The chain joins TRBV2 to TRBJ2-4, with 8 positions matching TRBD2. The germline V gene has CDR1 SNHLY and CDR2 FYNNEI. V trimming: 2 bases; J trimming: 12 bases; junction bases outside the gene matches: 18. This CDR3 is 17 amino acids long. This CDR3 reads CASSERNGGAPRGDQYF. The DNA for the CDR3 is TGTGCCAGCAGTGAACGTAACGGGGGGGCACCCCGAGGGGATCAGTACTTC. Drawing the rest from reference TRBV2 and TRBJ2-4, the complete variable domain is EPEVTQTPSHQVTQMGQEVILRCVPISNHLYFYWYRQILGQKVEFLVSFYNNEISEKSEIFDDQFSVERPDGSNFTLKIRSTKLEDSAMYFCASSERNGGAPRGDQYFGAGTRLSVL.

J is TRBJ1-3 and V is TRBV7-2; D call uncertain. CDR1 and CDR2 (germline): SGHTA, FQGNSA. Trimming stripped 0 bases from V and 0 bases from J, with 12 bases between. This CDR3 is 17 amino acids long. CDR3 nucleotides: TGTGCCAGCAGCTTAGCACGCCTGCCGGGCTCTGGAAACACCATATATTTT. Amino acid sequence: CASSLARLPGSGNTIYF.

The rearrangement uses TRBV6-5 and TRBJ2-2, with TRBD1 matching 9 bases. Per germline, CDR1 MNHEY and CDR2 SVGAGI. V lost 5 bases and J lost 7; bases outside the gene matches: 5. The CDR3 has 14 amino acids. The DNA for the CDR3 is TGTGCCAGCAGTAAACAGGGGGCGGGCGGGGAGCTGTTTTTT. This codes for CASSKQGAGGELFF.

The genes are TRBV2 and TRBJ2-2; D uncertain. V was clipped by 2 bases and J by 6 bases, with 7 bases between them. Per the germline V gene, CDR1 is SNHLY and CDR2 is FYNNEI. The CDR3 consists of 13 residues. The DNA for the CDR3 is TGTGCCAGCAGTGAACGGGTACCCGGGGAGCTGTTTTTT. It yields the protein CASSERVPGELFF. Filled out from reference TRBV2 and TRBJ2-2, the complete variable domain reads EPEVTQTPSHQVTQMGQEVILRCVPISNHLYFYWYRQILGQKVEFLVSFYNNEISEKSEIFDDQFSVERPDGSNFTLKIRSTKLEDSAMYFCASSERVPGELFFGEGSRLTVL.

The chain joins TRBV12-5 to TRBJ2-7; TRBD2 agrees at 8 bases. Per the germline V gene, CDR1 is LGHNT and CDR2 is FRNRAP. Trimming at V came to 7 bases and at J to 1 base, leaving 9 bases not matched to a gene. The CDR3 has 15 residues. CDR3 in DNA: TGTGCTAGTGCGAACCGGGGGGGACTTTCCTACGAGCAGTACTTC. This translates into CASANRGGLSYEQYF.